This T cell receptor beta chain was sequenced for a study of blood T cells in healthy people across ages. As for the study in general: Template switching retrieved approximately one barcoded beta molecule for each two T cells. Study outcomes and limitations: Per million T cells, TCR beta diversity dropped roughly linearly as age increased.

A word on this clonotype: Its antigen is currently unknown.

A J-beta primer mix and a sample-barcoded 5' primer were used in a second PCR of roughly 6 to 11 cycles. The template-switch adaptor, which had 12 random nucleotides, put a tag on each cDNA molecule. Each CDR3 protein is one row after TCRdb ran MiXCR on the 5' RACE reads. The sample lists over 600,000 distinct CDR3 sequences; more than 55% were seen once. This CDR3 contains 14 residues. In germline, CDR1 is SEHNR, CDR2 FQNEAQ (reference sequence). Trimming left V 5 bases short and J 6 bases short, with 14 bases between. V is TRBV7-9 and J is TRBJ1-5, with no clear D. This TCR was recovered from a middle-aged man in good health. Sequenced sample: blood. CDR3 DNA: TGTGCCAGCAGCGGAGGTGGGTTGGGTCAGCCCCAGCATTTT. Amino acid sequence: CASSGGGLGQPQHF. The full variable domain, in which reference TRBV7-9 and TRBJ1-5 provide the parts outside the CDR3, is DTGVSQNPRHKITKRGQNVTFRCDPISEHNRLYWYRQTLGQGPEFLTYFQNEAQLEKSRLLSDRFSAERPKGSFSTLEIQRTEQGDSAMYLCASSGGGLGQPQHFGDGTRLSIL.